Shown below are 3 T cell receptor beta chains from a single sample sequenced in a study of T-cell reconstitution after alpha-beta-depleted transplantation in children. Unique molecular identifiers were built into the TCRbeta library. TCRdb reanalysed the PCR reads using MiXCR and keeps one entry per CDR3 protein. The sample yields about 130,000 distinct CDR3 sequences, about 9.6% seen once. The material was PBMCs, mostly from graft donor cells, obtained 180 days after TCRalphabeta/CD19-depleted stem cell transplant. Receptors were obtained from a girl under three years old who had a stem cell transplant for combined immunodeficiency, so the T cells may come from the graft donor.

A few counts support this clonotype. This chain uses TRBV5-4 with TRBJ2-5; TRBD1 might be the D (5 bases). V shed 4 bases and J shed 4 bases, with 14 bases lying between them. This CDR3 contains 14 residues. Germline values: CDR1 SGHNT, CDR2 YYREEE (reference sequence). CDR3 nucleotide sequence: TGTGCCAGCAGCGCTGGAGTGGGGCCAGAGACCCAGTACTTC. It specifies CASSAGVGPETQYF.

V gene TRBV20-1 combines with J gene TRBJ2-7; no clear D gene. Trimming took off 5 bases at V and 5 bases at J, with 7 bases between the two ends. CDR3 size: 10 residues. Germline V lookup: CDR1 DFQATT, CDR2 SNEGSKA (reference sequence). CDR3 bases: TGCAGTGCTTTCTCTAACGAGCAGTACTTC. The encoded protein is CSAFSNEQYF.

About this clonotype: One junction end disagrees with the germline gene, perhaps due to a read error. The V call is TRBV11-1, the J call TRBJ2-1; 10 bases are a match to TRBD2. Germline assignment: CDR1 SGHAT and CDR2 FQDESV (reference sequence). CDR3 length: 18 amino acids. CDR3 region: CASTLSSGGAGSYNEQFF. The CDR3 nucleotides are TGTGCCAGCACCTTATCCAGCGGGGGGGCCGGCTCCTACAATGAGCAGTTCTTC.